A single sample gave rise to the 20 T cell receptor beta chains below, sequenced in a study of blood T cell repertoires in COVID-19 (dated by TCRdb to the early 2020s). The method behind the library was the immunoSEQ multiplex PCR assay. Entries here come from immuneACCESS through TCRdb and include only in-frame sequences with V and J called. Some clones fail to appear in such tables; in the studies checked, an unresolved V gene covers under half of the shortfall, and the cause of the remainder is unknown. The sample contains some 300,000 clones, around nine tenths of them found a single time. The leading ten clones occupy about an eighth of the sample. Sequenced sample: peripheral blood. The origin of the receptors is a woman in her 70s with COVID-19, enrolled during active disease.

V is TRBV28 and J is TRBJ1-5, with TRBD1 matching 10 bases. Germline-derived CDR1 and CDR2 are MDHEN and SYDVKM. The CDR3 runs 16 residues. V lost 5 bases, J lost 2 bases, and 6 bases stayed unmatched. The CDR3 sequence: CASSTMTGGGNQPQHF. The CDR3 DNA sequence: TGTGCCAGCAGTACAATGACAGGGGGCGGCAATCAGCCCCAGCATTTT.

V is TRBV7-2 and J is TRBJ2-5; 9 bases align to TRBD2. After removal of 3 bases from V and 2 bases from J, the junction contained 13 bases not matched to a gene. This CDR3 region has 18 residues. Germline values: CDR1 SGHTA, CDR2 FQGNSA. CDR3 DNA sequence: TGTGCCAGCAGCTTGTCCAGGGGTAGCGGGGGATTTCAAGAGACCCAGTACTTC. Translation: CASSLSRGSGGFQETQYF.

The chain uses TRBV27 and TRBJ2-6; a possible D gene is TRBD1 (6 bases). CDR1 is MNHEY, CDR2 SMNVEV, per germline (reference sequence). The CDR3 has 17 residues. V was shortened by 5 bases and J by 2 bases, with 16 bases between the two germline ends. Here the CDR3 reads CASSPETGLTGANVLTF. As DNA, the CDR3 is TGTGCCAGCAGTCCAGAGACAGGTTTGACTGGGGCCAACGTCCTGACTTTC.

The chain recombines TRBV9 with TRBJ2-3; the match to TRBD2 covers 10 bases. Germline loops: CDR1 SGDLS, CDR2 YYNGEE. V was pared by 4 bases and J by 6 bases, with 14 bases of the junction left unmatched. The CDR3 is 17 residues long. This CDR3 reads CASSRLAGLNLPDTQYF. The CDR3 region has the DNA TGTGCCAGCAGCAGACTAGCGGGTTTAAACCTGCCCGATACGCAGTATTTT.

This clone was seen more than once but under ten times. The chain combines TRBV19 with TRBJ1-5; D may be TRBD1 (6 bases). V was clipped by 0 bases and J by 3 bases, with 12 bases between them. The CDR3 spans 16 residues. CDR1 is LNHDA, CDR2 SQIVND, per germline (reference sequence). In DNA, the CDR3 is TGTGCCAGTAGTATAGATAGGGGGTTTAACAATCAGCCCCAGCATTTT. Protein: CASSIDRGFNNQPQHF.

The V and J genes are TRBV10-1 and TRBJ1-5, with a possible D match to TRBD1 (5 bases). This CDR3 region has 16 residues. Per germline, CDR1 WNHNN and CDR2 SYGVQD (reference sequence). V shed 3 bases and J shed 4 bases, with 16 bases lying between them. In nucleotides, the CDR3 is TGCGCCAGCAGTGAACTACAGGATCCCAAGAATCAGCCCCAGCATTTT. Translation: CASSELQDPKNQPQHF.

The rearrangement joins TRBV6-2 or TRBV6-3 to TRBJ1-5; 10 bases agree with TRBD1. Trimming removed 4 bases from V and 11 bases from J; junction bases left unmatched: 8. The CDR3 extends over 14 amino acids. Looked up from germline, CDR1 is MNHEY and CDR2 is SVGEGT. DNA of the CDR3: TGTGCCAGCAGTTTGACAGGGGGCCCCATGGCCCAGCATTTT. As protein: CASSLTGGPMAQHF.

V usage is TRBV27 and J usage is TRBJ2-5; tentatively, D is TRBD2 (7 bases). Per the germline V gene, CDR1 is MNHEY and CDR2 is SMNVEV (reference sequence). V dropped 6 bases and J dropped 5 bases, with 19 bases sitting between them. This CDR3 is 15 amino acids long. CDR3 in amino acids: CASSRATGGRETQYF. The CDR3 coding sequence is TGTGCCAGCAGCCGAGCAACGGGGGGCCGGGAGACCCAGTACTTC.

The count of this clone is one. The chain has TRBV29-1 and TRBJ1-1; TRBD1 agrees at 9 bases. V trimming: 6 bases; J trimming: 4 bases; junction bases outside the gene matches: 9. The CDR3 length is 14 residues. Looked up from germline, CDR1 is SQVTM and CDR2 is ANQGSEA. DNA of the CDR3: TGCAGCGTGACGGAGGACAGGGGCGCCACTGAAGCTTTCTTT. Protein sequence: CSVTEDRGATEAFF.

J is TRBJ2-3 and V is TRBV5-6; 10 positions agree with TRBD2. V was pared by 4 bases and J by 5 bases, with 7 bases of the junction left unmatched. This CDR3 has 15 amino acids. The germline V gene has CDR1 SGHDT and CDR2 YYEEEE. CDR3 coding DNA: TGTGCCAGCAGCCGCAGGACTAGCGGTAAAGATACGCAGTATTTT. It encodes CASSRRTSGKDTQYF.

This clone has more than one count but fewer than ten. The rearrangement joins TRBV12-3 or TRBV12-4 to TRBJ1-1; D is possibly TRBD1 (5 bases). The CDR3 extends over 11 amino acids. Trimming pared 3 bases from V and 10 bases from J, leaving 9 bases between. CDR3 sequence reads: CASSFGGVAFF. The CDR3 coding sequence is TGTGCCAGCAGTTTCGGGGGGGTAGCTTTCTTT.

The chain joins TRBV12-5 to TRBJ2-7; 9 bases are shared with TRBD1. The V gene's germline CDR1 is LGHNT and CDR2 FRNRAP. CDR3 size: 18 residues. V shed 0 bases and J 0 bases; nucleotides not matched to a gene: 9. CDR3: CASGLVITGQGHSYEQYF. The CDR3 DNA reads as TGTGCTAGTGGTTTGGTAATCACGGGACAGGGCCACTCCTACGAGCAGTACTTC. The complete variable domain, with remaining parts taken from reference TRBV12-5 and TRBJ2-7, reads DARVTQTPRHKVTEMGQEVTMRCQPILGHNTVFWYRQTMMQGLELLAYFRNRAPLDDSGMPKDRFSAEMPDATLATLKIQPSEPRDSAVYFCASGLVITGQGHSYEQYFGPGTRLTVT.

This rearrangement joins TRBV7-9 to TRBJ1-3, with 7 nucleotides matching TRBD1. Germline trimming cut 3 bases from V and 11 bases from J; bases unmatched to any gene: 16. CDR3 length: 16 residues. Germline V gene sequence: CDR1 SEHNR, CDR2 FQNEAQ (reference sequence). This CDR3 reads CASSFGGQAPQGAIYF. The CDR3 DNA sequence: TGTGCCAGCAGCTTTGGCGGACAGGCACCCCAGGGGGCCATATATTTT. Using reference TRBV7-9 and TRBJ1-3 for the parts outside the CDR3, the full variable domain is DTGVSQNPRHKITKRGQNVTFRCDPISEHNRLYWYRQTLGQGPEFLTYFQNEAQLEKSRLLSDRFSAERPKGSFSTLEIQRTEQGDSAMYLCASSFGGQAPQGAIYFGEGSWLTVV.

This clone has only one observation. The chain uses TRBV14 and TRBJ2-1; no reliable D call. Per the germline V gene, CDR1 is SGHDN and CDR2 is FVKESK. Trimming removed 4 bases from V and 5 bases from J, with 9 bases in between. This CDR3 is built from 13 residues. CDR3 nucleotide sequence: TGTGCCAGCAGCCGATCATCGGACAATGAGCAGTTCTTC. Its translation: CASSRSSDNEQFF.

This chain connects TRBV19 to TRBJ2-5, with 11 bases identical to TRBD1. Germline V gives CDR1 LNHDA, CDR2 SQIVND (reference sequence). The CDR3 is 17 amino acids. J gave up 4 bases and V 6 bases, and 13 bases lay outside the gene matches. The CDR3 DNA reads as TGTGCCAGTAGCCCGAGGGACGGGACAGGGGGTGGAGAGACCCAGTACTTC. This gives the protein CASSPRDGTGGGETQYF.

The chain has TRBV9 and TRBJ2-3; 13 positions match TRBD2. The CDR3 covers 16 residues. The V gene's germline CDR1 is SGDLS and CDR2 YYNGEE. The J segment lost 5 bases and the V segment lost 3 bases, leaving 6 bases of the junction unmatched. In DNA, the CDR3 is TGTGCCAGCAGCGCCCCGGGACTAGCGGGGATAGATACGCAGTATTTT. Protein: CASSAPGLAGIDTQYF.

As to this clone: Other DNA sequences from this sample encode an identical CDR3 as well. The chain joins TRBV5-1 to TRBJ1-5; TRBD1 matches 7 bases. Germline V lookup: CDR1 SGHRS, CDR2 YFSETQ. J gave up 2 bases and V 0 bases, and 2 bases lay outside the gene matches. The CDR3 has 15 amino acids. CDR3 sequence (DNA): TGCGCCAGCAGCTTGGGACAGGGAGGCAATCAGCCCCAGCATTTT. Protein sequence: CASSLGQGGNQPQHF.

This chain joins TRBV27 and TRBJ1-2, with a possible D match to TRBD1 (5 bases). The germline V gene has CDR1 MNHEY and CDR2 SMNVEV (reference sequence). This CDR3 is built from 15 residues. V shed 7 bases and J shed 4 bases, with 19 bases lying between them. The CDR3 here is CASTLRQGLSYGYTF. CDR3 in DNA: TGTGCCAGCACCCTGCGCCAGGGACTCAGCTATGGCTACACCTTC.

This chain uses TRBV2 with TRBJ1-4; D is unclear. V was pared by 0 bases and J by 6 bases, with 11 bases between. This CDR3 is built from 15 residues. Germline CDR1 and CDR2: SNHLY and FYNNEI. The CDR3: CASSEAVWLDEKLFF. CDR3 sequence (DNA): TGTGCCAGCAGTGAAGCGGTTTGGCTGGATGAAAAACTGTTTTTT.

J is TRBJ1-1 and V is TRBV5-6; D perhaps matches TRBD1 (5 bases). The V gene's germline CDR1 is SGHDT and CDR2 YYEEEE. The CDR3 contains 15 residues. V lost 4 bases and J lost 5, with 18 bases in between. This CDR3 reads CASSPDQGEGTEAFF. CDR3 bases: TGTGCCAGCAGCCCGGATCAAGGGGAGGGAACTGAAGCTTTCTTT.